This TCR beta chain was sequenced in a study of cytomegalovirus exposure and HLA in healthy donors. Study conclusions and caveats: Usually a TCR sequence was rare, but some public TCRs were found in many donors. In presence/absence analyses, roughly uniform sequencing depth across donors was assumed. The listing of roughly 160 TCR beta chains classed them as cytomegalovirus-associated. Confirmation in vitro established that a few CMV-associated chains were specific for CMV antigens.

Concerning this clone: The target antigen is unknown.

The PCR was carried out with 60 Vbeta primers and 13 Jbeta primers. Repertoires were generated with immunoSEQ multiplex PCR, while TCRdb's copy carries only in-frame clones and drops some. The data contain tens of thousands of clones, less than 75% of them singletons. This CDR3 region has 15 residues. The germline gives CDR1 LGHNA, CDR2 YSLEER. Deletions cut 0 bases from V and 6 bases from J, with 12 bases between. Sequenced material: PBMCs. The source is a woman aged 50 to 65 in good health and CMV-seropositive. The genes are TRBV4-3 and TRBJ2-4, with D perhaps matching TRBD2 (6 bases). As DNA, the CDR3 is TGCGCCAGCAGCCAAGATTGGGGGGTGGGAAACATTCAGTACTTC. This encodes CASSQDWGVGNIQYF.